The next 5 T cell receptor beta chains were all read from a single sample in a study of T cell repertoires in cytomegalovirus infection. TCRdb fed the reads into MiXCR, producing one record per CDR3 protein. Counted here are 700,000 to 950,000 distinct CDR3 sequences, 30% to 35% occurring once; the ten biggest clones make up over 10%. What these receptors recognize is not known. The source was cultured CD8+ T cells from PBMCs, collected from culture after CMV antigen stimulation. The receptors were gathered from a human donor in good health (CMV status not recorded). Some clones in this sample may be carry-over from other donors' samples.

The CDR3 spells CASSLEGLPPNEQFF. The DNA of the CDR3 is TGTGCCAGCAGCTTAGAGGGACTCCCCCCCAATGAGCAGTTCTTC. J is TRBJ2-1 and V is TRBV7-6, with a weak D call TRBD2 (6 bases). Germline V gene data show CDR1 as SGHVS and CDR2 as FNYEAQ. V shed 1 base and J shed 6 bases, with 13 bases lying between them. The CDR3 extends over 15 amino acids.

This clonotype showed up just a few times. The chain is built from TRBV12-3 or TRBV12-4 and TRBJ2-3, with 8 bases matching TRBD1. CDR3 length equals 15 residues. V gave up 5 bases and J gave up 4 bases; unmatched junction bases: 8. The CDR3 DNA follows: TGTGCCAGCAGTACCAGGGGGCACGGAGCAGATACGCAGTATTTT. Translated, it gives CASSTRGHGADTQYF.

CDR3 nucleotide sequence: TGTGCCAGCACTCCTACGGGCAGGCCCGGCTATAAAAACATTCAGTACTTC. Protein product: CASTPTGRPGYKNIQYF. The chain links TRBV6-2 or TRBV6-3 to TRBJ2-4; D call uncertain. The V and J ends lost 7 bases and 4 bases respectively, with 23 bases between them. This CDR3 has 17 amino acids. Germline CDR1 MNHEY, CDR2 SVGEGT.

In its sample, this clonotype was seen a few times. The rearrangement joins TRBV5-4 to TRBJ2-1; D may be TRBD2 (5 bases). Germline CDR1 is SGHNT and CDR2 is YYREEE (reference sequence). With 10 bases removed from V and 4 bases from J, the gap between germline ends came to 15 bases. The CDR3 length is 13 residues. The CDR3 here is CACGPMGYNEQFF. In nucleotides, the CDR3 is TGTGCCTGCGGGCCAATGGGGTACAATGAGCAGTTCTTC.

V gene TRBV27 combines with J gene TRBJ2-2; no firm D call. This CDR3 region has 13 residues. Trimming took 5 bases from V and 14 from J, leaving 18 bases between them. Germline V gives CDR1 MNHEY, CDR2 SMNVEV (reference sequence). The CDR3: CASSPTGSPGLFF. The CDR3 DNA reads TGTGCCAGCAGTCCTACTGGTAGCCCGGGTCTGTTTTTT.